Listed here are 14 T cell receptor beta chains from one sample, sequenced in a study of spatial heterogeneity in lung cancer. Overall study results and limits: Tracking of tumor mutation counts was seen in expanded intratumoral alpha and beta TCR counts.

TCRdb reprocessed the 5' RACE reads with MiXCR, giving one entry per CDR3 protein. The sample holds 20,000 to 25,000 distinct CDR3 sequences, about 4.3% seen once. Antigen specificity for these receptors is unknown. Time point reported: sample taken at primary tumor resection. Material: lung tumor tissue, obtained at surgery. All receptors derive from a male donor with early-stage non-small cell lung cancer.

This clonotype came up many times. V usage is TRBV28 and J usage is TRBJ1-2; 7 bases match TRBD1. Germline V gives CDR1 MDHEN, CDR2 SYDVKM. The CDR3 totals 14 residues. V was pared by 6 bases and J by 4 bases, with 8 bases of the junction left unmatched. The CDR3 coding sequence is TGTGCCAGCAGCACTCCGGGACAGTCCTATGGCTACACCTTC. Its translation is CASSTPGQSYGYTF.

The DNA for the CDR3 is TGTGCCAGCAGCTTAGCGACGGGGGCCGGGGGAGAGACCCAGTACTTC. The encoded protein is CASSLATGAGGETQYF. This rearrangement joins TRBV7-9 to TRBJ2-5, with D perhaps assigned TRBD1 or TRBD2 (6 bases each). The CDR3 length is 16 residues. Trimming took 0 bases from V and 4 from J, leaving 15 bases between them. CDR1 SEHNR and CDR2 FQNEAQ come from the germline V gene (reference sequence).

This clonotype was seen ten or more times. The V and J genes are TRBV6-7 and TRBJ2-3; 10 bases map to TRBD2. TRBV6-7 qualifies as an ORF whose function is uncertain. The V and J ends lost 5 bases and 4 bases, in that order; junction bases with no gene match: 12. The CDR3 runs to 17 residues. The CDR3 here is CASSEDPLAGVADTQYF. Here the CDR3 DNA reads TGTGCCAGCAGTGAAGACCCCCTAGCGGGAGTAGCAGATACGCAGTATTTT.

The table lists this clonotype with many counts. The chain combines TRBV2 with TRBJ2-6; D is undetermined. Germline CDR1 reads SNHLY; CDR2 reads FYNNEI. The CDR3 runs 17 residues. V lost 7 bases, J lost 0 bases, and 16 bases lay in between. CDR3 loop: CASMAITHSSGANVLTF. The CDR3 DNA sequence: TGTGCCAGCATGGCTATTACCCATAGCTCTGGGGCCAACGTCCTGACTTTC. The complete variable domain, with remaining parts taken from reference TRBV2 and TRBJ2-6, reads EPEVTQTPSHQVTQMGQEVILRCVPISNHLYFYWYRQILGQKVEFLVSFYNNEISEKSEIFDDQFSVERPDGSNFTLKIRSTKLEDSAMYFCASMAITHSSGANVLTFGAGSRLTVL.

This clonotype was detected many times. DNA for the CDR3: TGTGCCAGCTCAAAGACTGGCACAGATACGCAGTATTTT. It codes for CASSKTGTDTQYF. V gene TRBV18 combines with J gene TRBJ2-3; D is uncertain. The V and J ends lost 5 bases and 1 base respectively, with 7 bases between them. The CDR3 has 13 amino acids. Germline V gene lookup returns CDR1 KGHSH and CDR2 LQKENI.

This clonotype showed up many times. The chain employs TRBV6-6 and TRBJ2-7, with a tentative D call TRBD2 (5 bases). V was pared by 3 bases and J by 7 bases, with 10 bases between. This CDR3 has 12 residues. Germline V lookup: CDR1 MNHNY, CDR2 SVGAGI (reference sequence). This chain's CDR3 is CASSYSRGEQYF. The CDR3 region has the DNA TGTGCCAGCAGTTATTCGAGAGGGGAGCAGTACTTC.

This rearrangement joins TRBV6-6 to TRBJ2-7; D is possibly TRBD1 (5 bases). The germline gives CDR1 MNHNY, CDR2 SVGAGI (reference sequence). V lost 5 bases and J lost 0, with 14 bases in between. The CDR3 loop spans 15 amino acids. The CDR3 spells CASSRGSKLSYEQYF. The DNA for the CDR3 is TGTGCCAGCAGTAGGGGCAGCAAACTCTCCTACGAGCAGTACTTC.

This clonotype was seen a handful of times. The rearrangement uses TRBV6-5 and TRBJ1-3; TRBD1 might be the D (5 bases). The CDR3 totals 14 residues. CDR1 and CDR2 (germline): MNHEY, SVGAGI. V gave up 4 bases and J gave up 9 bases, with 16 bases separating them. In nucleotides, the CDR3 is TGTGCCAGCAGTTCTCCGGGGGTGGGAGCCACCATATATTTT. Its protein product is CASSSPGVGATIYF.

This clonotype was seen at least ten times. The V call is TRBV20-1, the J call TRBJ2-3; 9 nucleotides match TRBD2. CDR1 and CDR2 from the germline V gene are DFQATT and SNEGSKA (reference sequence). The CDR3 is 15 amino acids. J gave up 6 bases and V 2 bases, and 9 bases lay outside the gene matches. Here the CDR3 DNA reads TGCAGTGCTAGATCTTTAGCGGGAGATGGGGATACGCAGTATTTT. The encoded protein is CSARSLAGDGDTQYF.

This clonotype is large. In nucleotides, the CDR3 is TGTGCCAGCCGCGGGAGGGCTGAGGAGACCCAGTACTTC. It specifies CASRGRAEETQYF. The chain couples TRBV9 to TRBJ2-5; 9 bases align to TRBD2. Germline CDR1 and CDR2: SGDLS and YYNGEE. Germline trimming cut 7 bases from V and 5 bases from J; bases unmatched to any gene: 6. The CDR3 contains 13 residues.

There are many counts of this clonotype. The chain couples TRBV20-1 to TRBJ1-1; 8 nucleotides align to TRBD1. The V and J ends lost 1 base and 0 bases, in that order; junction bases with no gene match: 7. CDR1 is DFQATT and CDR2 is SNEGSKA in the germline V gene (reference sequence). CDR3 length equals 16 residues. The CDR3 DNA reads as TGCAGTGCTAGAGCCCGACAGGGGACCATGAACACTGAAGCTTTCTTT. Amino acid sequence: CSARARQGTMNTEAFF.

In this sample, this clonotype turned up many times. The chain has TRBV7-2 and TRBJ2-5; D remains unclear. The CDR3 length is 14 residues. CDR1 is SGHTA, CDR2 FQGNSA, per germline. Trimming cost V 3 bases and J 0 bases, with 8 bases left between them. The CDR3 DNA is TGTGCCAGCAGCTTCGGGCCTAACCAAGAGACCCAGTACTTC. Translation: CASSFGPNQETQYF.

Ten or more counts support this clonotype. The genes are TRBV24-1 and TRBJ2-7; 12 positions match TRBD2. V shed 2 bases, J shed 5 bases, and the junction held 12 bases outside the gene matches. This CDR3 spans 18 amino acids. Germline CDR1 reads KGHDR; CDR2 reads SFDVKD. The CDR3 region has the DNA TGTGCCACCAGTGATTCCCCTAGCGGGAGGGCCCGTCTAGACGAGCAGTACTTC. As protein: CATSDSPSGRARLDEQYF.

This clonotype was seen ten or more times. The chain links TRBV28 to TRBJ1-6; no definite D call. The CDR3 sequence is 14 residues long. V dropped 11 bases and J dropped 1 base, with 12 bases sitting between them. Germline CDR1 MDHEN, CDR2 SYDVKM. As DNA, the CDR3 is TGTGCCTCCCACAAGGCGTCCTATAATTCACCCCTCCACTTT. Its protein product is CASHKASYNSPLHF.